This record concerns one T cell receptor (beta chain) sequence. The antigen is not known. CD4+ T cell isolation took place after 10 days of culture. Subjects were given two BNT162b2 or mRNA-1273 vaccine doses. Half-medium exchanges with IL-2 medium took place on days 3 and 7. This specimen comes from a study of vaccination effects on CD4 cells after COVID-19. Study in general: The culture medium for 2 million or so PBMC per well included 10 IU/ml IL-2 and about 10 ug/ml peptides.

Here immunoSEQ multiplex PCR was the method, and the copy in TCRdb shows in-frame clones only, minus some. The sample holds fewer than 60,000 clones, around 84% seen once. Regarding the study as a whole: Substantial clonal contraction characterized both infection- and vaccine-induced clones late after vaccination. Healthy vaccinees' vaccine-induced clones included only 1 of 255 cross-reacting with common cold coronaviruses.

The trim removed 4 bases at V and 4 bases at J, leaving 18 bases unmatched. The germline gives CDR1 MNHNS, CDR2 SASEGT. CDR3 length: 20 residues. This TCR came from a human donor who received a COVID-19 vaccine. The chain employs TRBV6-1 and TRBJ2-2, with 10 bases that match TRBD2. This specimen consisted of CD4+ T cells from PBMCs cultured without peptide, obtained after COVID-19 vaccination. CDR3: CASSGWGPSGRALGTGELFF. As DNA, the CDR3 is TGTGCCAGCAGTGGTTGGGGGCCTAGCGGGAGAGCGCTTGGCACCGGGGAGCTGTTTTTT.